The 11 T cell receptor beta chains listed next were all sequenced from one sample in a study of blood T cell repertoires in COVID-19. Using immunoSEQ multiplex PCR, the repertoire was profiled, and TCRdb retains in-frame clones only, with some absent. The sample has some 260,000 clones, about 81% seen once. Sequencing was carried out using PBMCs or T cells enriched from blood (not recorded which). These receptors all come from a young man with acute COVID-19.

The chain combines TRBV9 with TRBJ2-1; TRBD2 is a possible D gene (7 bases). The V and J ends lost 4 bases and 0 bases respectively, with 17 bases between them. Germline-derived CDR1 and CDR2 are SGDLS and YYNGEE. The CDR3 is 17 amino acids. CDR3: CASSLTRGGVSYNEQFF. CDR3 sequence (DNA): TGTGCCAGCAGCTTAACAAGGGGGGGTGTCTCCTACAATGAGCAGTTCTTC.

The chain recombines TRBV10-1 with TRBJ2-1; weak D call: TRBD1 (5 bases). CDR3 length: 15 residues. V lost 2 bases and J lost 0, with 8 bases in between. Germline CDR1 reads WNHNN; CDR2 reads SYGVQD (reference sequence). CDR3 sequence (DNA): TGCGCCAGCAGTGAGCAGGGATTCTCCTACAATGAGCAGTTCTTC. Its translation is CASSEQGFSYNEQFF.

The chain combines TRBV5-1 with TRBJ2-2, with TRBD1 matching 8 bases. The CDR3 runs 16 residues. CDR1 is SGHRS, CDR2 YFSETQ, per germline. V was clipped by 3 bases and J by 2 bases; unmatched bases: 6. This CDR3 reads CASSSGTGVNTGELFF. DNA for the CDR3: TGCGCCAGCAGCTCCGGGACAGGAGTTAACACCGGGGAGCTGTTTTTT.

The chain joins TRBV9 to TRBJ2-2; D remains unclear. The V end was cut by 0 bases, the J end by 0 bases, with 9 bases between. The CDR3 contains 16 residues. Germline V gene data show CDR1 as SGDLS and CDR2 as YYNGEE. CDR3 bases: TGTGCCAGCAGCGTAGCTACGCGTGCGAACACCGGGGAGCTGTTTTTT. This gives the protein CASSVATRANTGELFF.

The chain is built from TRBV19 and TRBJ1-2; 8 nucleotides line up with TRBD1. The CDR3 has 13 amino acids. Germline-derived CDR1 and CDR2 are LNHDA and SQIVND (reference sequence). With 7 bases clipped from V and 3 bases from J, the junction kept 4 bases outside the gene matches. Here the CDR3 DNA reads TGTGCCAGTACCCCGGACAGGGACTATGGCTACACCTTC. Translating gives CASTPDRDYGYTF. The full variable domain, in which reference TRBV19 and TRBJ1-2 provide the parts outside the CDR3, is DGGITQSPKYLFRKEGQNVTLSCEQNLNHDAMYWYRQDPGQGLRLIYYSQIVNDFQKGDIAEGYSVSREKKESFPLTVTSAQKNPTAFYLCASTPDRDYGYTFGSGTRLTVV.

A few counts support this clone. The chain is built from TRBV2 and TRBJ1-5, with a possible D match to TRBD1 (5 bases). Germline V gene sequence: CDR1 SNHLY, CDR2 FYNNEI. There are 12 residues in the CDR3. The V end lost 8 bases, the J end lost 5 bases, and 10 bases lay between the germline ends. CDR3 nucleotide sequence: TGTGCCAGCTTCGGGGGGGATCAGCCCCAGCATTTT. Residues: CASFGGDQPQHF.

This clone appeared many times. The chain has TRBV5-8 and TRBJ2-1; 8 nucleotides agree with TRBD2. CDR1 is SGHTS, CDR2 YDEGEE, per germline. This CDR3 region has 16 residues. V was clipped by 0 bases and J by 6 bases; unmatched bases: 8. CDR3 bases: TGTGCCAGCAGCTTGGAAAGCGGGAGTAGTATCAATGAGCAGTTCTTC. Its translation: CASSLESGSSINEQFF.

This chain joins TRBV6-1 and TRBJ1-2, with TRBD1 identical over 8 bases. Unmatched junction bases numbered 4, after V lost 2 bases and J lost 5 bases. Germline assignment: CDR1 MNHNS and CDR2 SASEGT. This CDR3 is built from 14 residues. The CDR3 DNA reads TGTGCCAGCAGTGAACGACAGGGGAGGTATGGCTACACCTTC. Encoded protein: CASSERQGRYGYTF.

The rearrangement uses TRBV28 and TRBJ1-6, with D possibly being TRBD1 (5 bases). The germline CDR1 and CDR2 sequences are MDHEN and SYDVKM. The CDR3 loop spans 14 amino acids. V was trimmed by 5 bases and J by 11 bases, leaving 16 bases between them. CDR3 bases: TGTGCCAGCAGTCTTACAGGCACCGTTGCACCCCTCCACTTT. This codes for CASSLTGTVAPLHF.

J is TRBJ2-3 and V is TRBV2, with TRBD2 matching over 10 bases. The CDR3 runs to 15 residues. Germline V gives CDR1 SNHLY, CDR2 FYNNEI. V was clipped by 5 bases and J by 5 bases; unmatched bases: 7. In nucleotides, the CDR3 is TGTGCCAGCAGTCTAAGCGGGGGGGCAGGAGATACGCAGTATTTT. Protein product: CASSLSGGAGDTQYF.

The chain recombines TRBV5-4 with TRBJ1-1; D ambiguous. This CDR3 has 15 residues. Trimming took 4 bases from V and 0 from J, leaving 13 bases between them. Germline values: CDR1 SGHNT, CDR2 YYREEE (reference sequence). The CDR3 region has the DNA TGTGCCAGCAGCCGTAGTGTCCGAGTGAACACTGAAGCTTTCTTT. This codes for CASSRSVRVNTEAFF. The entire variable domain, with the rest obtained from reference TRBV5-4 and TRBJ1-1, is as follows: ETGVTQSPTHLIKTRGQQVTLRCSSQSGHNTVSWYQQALGQGPQFIFQYYREEENGRGNFPPRFSGLQFPNYSSELNVNALELDDSALYLCASSRSVRVNTEAFFGQGTRLTVV.